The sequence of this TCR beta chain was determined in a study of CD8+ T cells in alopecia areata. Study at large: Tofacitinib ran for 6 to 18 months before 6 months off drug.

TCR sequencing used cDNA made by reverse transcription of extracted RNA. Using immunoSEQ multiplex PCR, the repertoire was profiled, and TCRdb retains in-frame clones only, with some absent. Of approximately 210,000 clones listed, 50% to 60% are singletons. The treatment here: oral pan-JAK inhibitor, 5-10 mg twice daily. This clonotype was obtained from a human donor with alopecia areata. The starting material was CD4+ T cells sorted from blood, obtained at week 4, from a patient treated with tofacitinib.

The CDR3 spells CASSSPGTSGGVDYNEQFF. CDR3 coding DNA: TGTGCCAGCAGCTCCCCCGGGACTAGCGGGGGGGTCGACTACAATGAGCAGTTCTTC. The chain combines TRBV4-2 with TRBJ2-1; 16 nucleotides line up with TRBD2. This CDR3 comprises 19 residues. Trimming cost V 5 bases and J 3 bases; bases outside gene matches: 10. Germline V gene lookup returns CDR1 LGHNA and CDR2 YNFKEQ.